The rows below give T cell receptor beta chains drawn from one sample of a study of T cells in Graves' hyperthyroidism and ophthalmopathy. One entry per CDR3 protein results from TCRdb running MiXCR on the multiplex PCR reads. The repertoire includes hundreds of thousands of distinct CDR3 sequences, 11% to 15% of them detected once, and 5.5% to 7.5% sits in the top ten. Sample: blood. The receptors come from a woman aged 25 to 39 with Graves' hyperthyroidism that later progressed to Graves' ophthalmopathy. Both conserved end residues are part of each CDR3. A D gene is named only where the DNA matches it firmly. Only part of the rows carry a size: once, few, many, or a class if the clone is expanded.

>TRBJ2-3|NA|NA|TRBV2
CASSLGLSDTQYF
TGTGCCAGCAGTTTGGGACTTTCCGATACGCAGTATTTT
>TRBJ1-5|TRBD1|NA|TRBV28
CASSLQTGVDQPQNF
TGTGCCAGCAGTTTACAGACAGGGGTCGATCAGCCCCAGAATTTT
>TRBJ2-1|NA|NA|TRBV29-1
CSVEDPQGLGEQFF
TGCAGCGTTGAAGATCCCCAGGGTCTGGGTGAGCAGTTCTTC
>TRBJ1-1|TRBD1|many|TRBV13
CASSFRQGVETEAFF
TGTGCCAGCAGCTTCCGACAGGGCGTGGAAACTGAAGCTTTCTTT
>TRBJ2-7|NA|many|TRBV6-1
CASSAPGLRTYEQYF
TGTGCCAGCAGTGCTCCAGGTCTAAGGACCTACGAGCAGTACTTC
>TRBJ2-7|TRBD1|once|TRBV5-4
CASSLGTGDSYEQYF
TGTGCCAGCAGCTTGGGGACAGGGGACTCCTACGAGCAGTACTTC
>TRBJ1-1|NA|many|TRBV24-1
CATSAAGDVNTEAFF
TGTGCCACCAGTGCGGCAGGGGACGTGAACACTGAAGCTTTCTTT
>TRBJ1-2|TRBD1|many|TRBV28
CASSTPGGGDGYTF
TGTGCCAGCAGTACCCCAGGGGGTGGCGATGGCTACACCTTC
>TRBJ2-3|NA|many|TRBV11-2
CASSPYTDTQYF
TGTGCCAGCAGCCCCTACACAGATACGCAGTATTTT
>TRBJ2-1|TRBD1|few|TRBV18
CASSPRGTTLTYNEQFF
TGTGCCAGCTCCCCCAGGGGGACCACACTAACCTACAATGAGCAGTTCTTC
>TRBJ1-2|TRBD1|NA|TRBV19
CASSIGDRGPYGYTF
TGTGCCAGTAGTATAGGGGACAGGGGTCCCTATGGCTACACCTTC
>TRBJ2-7|NA|NA|TRBV30
CAWSRQLYEQYF
TGTGCCTGGAGTAGACAGCTCTACGAGCAGTACTTC
>TRBJ1-2|NA|few|TRBV11-1
CASRPRGVNYGYTF
TGTGCCAGCCGCCCCAGAGGGGTTAACTATGGCTACACCTTC
>TRBJ2-1|NA|NA|TRBV20-1
CSAPSGDNEQFF
TGCAGTGCTCCAAGTGGAGACAATGAGCAGTTCTTC
>TRBJ2-3|TRBD2|few|TRBV6-5
CASSYPRLAGGRGTQYF
TGTGCCAGCAGTTACCCACGACTAGCAGGCGGCAGAGGTACGCAGTATTTT
>TRBJ2-7|TRBD1|many|TRBV7-2
CASSTRTGSHEQYF
TGTGCCAGCAGCACCCGGACAGGGTCCCACGAGCAGTACTTC